Each of the 24 T cell receptor beta chains below was sequenced from the same sample in a study of cytomegalovirus exposure and HLA in healthy donors. The method was immunoSEQ multiplex PCR; TCRdb's version includes in-frame clones alone and lacks a portion of them. The sample shows approximately 150,000 clones, approximately 86% of them seen only once. Sequencing was performed on PBMCs. The receptors originated from a man between 18 and 35 years old in good health and CMV-seropositive.

The chain couples TRBV2 to TRBJ2-1; 10 nucleotides line up with TRBD1. Germline V gene data show CDR1 as SNHLY and CDR2 as FYNNEI. This CDR3 has 14 residues. V dropped 6 bases and J dropped 8; count of bases not matched to a gene: 7. CDR3 sequence: CASRNPGQGYEQFF. CDR3 nucleotides: TGTGCCAGCAGGAACCCGGGACAGGGGTATGAGCAGTTCTTC.

The chain is built from TRBV7-3 and TRBJ1-1, with 7 positions matching TRBD1. Germline V lookup: CDR1 SGHTA, CDR2 FQGTGA. After removal of 5 bases from V and 5 bases from J, the junction contained 8 bases not matched to a gene. The CDR3 runs 14 residues. The CDR3 DNA reads as TGTGCCAGCAGCGCGAGGGGGCTGGGGACTGAAGCTTTCTTT. This encodes CASSARGLGTEAFF.

The CDR3 protein is CASLDGWNEQFF. The DNA for the CDR3 is TGTGCTAGTTTAGACGGGTGGAATGAGCAGTTCTTC. The chain is built from TRBV12-5 and TRBJ2-1; D not certain. The CDR3 runs 12 residues. The germline V gene encodes CDR1 LGHNT and CDR2 FRNRAP. The V gene lost 8 bases and the J gene lost 7 bases, with 12 bases spanning the gap.

The gene calls are TRBV30 and TRBJ1-6; D might be TRBD1 (5 bases). V lost 3 bases and J lost 10, with 13 bases in between. The CDR3 loop spans 13 amino acids. Germline assignment: CDR1 GTSNPN and CDR2 SVGIG (reference sequence). The CDR3 DNA sequence: TGTGCCTGGAGCGCTGGCGGGGGGTCACCCCTCCACTTT. Translating it yields CAWSAGGGSPLHF.

The chain is built from TRBV9 and TRBJ1-3; D is unresolved. V was pared by 4 bases and J by 2 bases, with 13 bases between. Looked up from germline, CDR1 is SGDLS and CDR2 is YYNGEE. This CDR3 region has 15 residues. The CDR3 coding sequence is TGTGCCAGCAGCCCCTCGACAACAACTGGAAACACCATATATTTT. Its translation is CASSPSTTTGNTIYF.

This sequence joins TRBV19 and TRBJ1-2; D perhaps matches TRBD1 (6 bases). Deletions cut 3 bases from V and 1 base from J, with 12 bases between. The CDR3 covers 15 residues. Germline assignment: CDR1 LNHDA and CDR2 SQIVND (reference sequence). CDR3 nucleotide sequence: TGTGCCAGTAGTATCTCCAGGGGATTTAACTATGGCTACACCTTC. It yields the protein CASSISRGFNYGYTF.

This clone was counted only a few times. Mismatch with germline at one junction end may stem from a read error. This rearrangement joins TRBV4-2 to TRBJ1-6; 10 bases align to TRBD1. CDR1 is LGHNA, CDR2 YNFKEQ, per germline. This CDR3 has 14 residues. The CDR3 DNA is TGTGCCAGCAGCCAAGAACGGGACAGGGGTAGGTCGCTCTTT. This gives the protein CASSQERDRGRSLF.

This chain uses TRBV5-4 with TRBJ1-1; 11 bases fit TRBD1. This CDR3 has 17 amino acids. The germline gives CDR1 SGHNT, CDR2 YYREEE (reference sequence). The junction had 7 bases not matched to a gene; V was cut back by 3 bases and J by 0 bases. The CDR3: CASSYPGQGGLNTEAFF. The CDR3 DNA reads TGTGCCAGCAGCTACCCGGGACAGGGGGGATTGAACACTGAAGCTTTCTTT.

Written as DNA, the CDR3 is TGTGCCAGCAGTTTATCGGCAACCGGGGAGCTGTTTTTT. Translated, it gives CASSLSATGELFF. The chain links TRBV27 to TRBJ2-2; D is unresolved. The CDR3 loop spans 13 amino acids. The V end lost 0 bases, the J end lost 5 bases, and 4 bases lay between the germline ends. Per germline, CDR1 MNHEY and CDR2 SMNVEV (reference sequence).

This clone was picked up one time. This chain uses TRBV5-1 with TRBJ2-7; 10 bases line up with TRBD2. CDR1 is SGHRS and CDR2 is YFSETQ in the germline V gene. The CDR3 runs to 15 residues. V gave up 1 base and J gave up 3 bases; unmatched junction bases: 4. Here the CDR3 DNA reads TGCGCCAGCAGCTTGCTAGCGGGAGCCCACTACGAGCAGTACTTC. Translation: CASSLLAGAHYEQYF.

The chain has TRBV6-5 and TRBJ2-4; 7 bases are shared with TRBD2. The length of the CDR3 is 14 residues. Trimming took 6 bases from V and 0 from J; bases not matched to a gene: 2. Germline CDR1 and CDR2: MNHEY and SVGAGI. This CDR3 reads CASSAGVAKNIQYF. CDR3 DNA sequence: TGTGCCAGCAGCGCGGGGGTAGCCAAAAACATTCAGTACTTC.

The V and J genes are TRBV29-1 and TRBJ1-2, with D maybe TRBD1 (5 bases). Germline V gene sequence: CDR1 SQVTM, CDR2 ANQGSEA. This CDR3 has 14 amino acids. Trimming took off 2 bases at V and 2 bases at J, with 12 bases between the two ends. Here the CDR3 reads CSVELLGGNYGYTF. CDR3 in DNA: TGCAGCGTTGAACTCCTGGGGGGGAACTATGGCTACACCTTC.

V is TRBV2 and J is TRBJ2-2; TRBD2 is a possible D gene (6 bases). CDR3 length: 14 residues. In germline, CDR1 is SNHLY, CDR2 FYNNEI. With 4 bases removed from V and 1 base from J, the gap between germline ends came to 7 bases. CDR3 in amino acids: CASSGDWNTGELFF. CDR3 nucleotide sequence: TGTGCCAGCAGTGGGGACTGGAACACCGGGGAGCTGTTTTTT.

The chain joins TRBV19 to TRBJ2-4; no definite D call. Trimming took off 4 bases at V and 4 bases at J, with 11 bases between the two ends. The CDR3 runs to 14 residues. In germline, CDR1 is LNHDA, CDR2 SQIVND (reference sequence). The CDR3 DNA is TGTGCCAGTAGTAAACCCGACGGGAAAAACATTCAGTACTTC. Translated: CASSKPDGKNIQYF.

The rearrangement links TRBV5-4 to TRBJ1-1, with D possibly TRBD1 on 5 matching bases. Germline V gene lookup returns CDR1 SGHNT and CDR2 YYREEE (reference sequence). V was cut by 0 bases and J by 10 bases, with 10 bases left in between. This CDR3 is 12 amino acids long. CDR3 sequence: CASSLEGPVAFF. CDR3 coding DNA: TGTGCCAGCAGCTTGGAGGGGCCAGTAGCTTTCTTT.

The rearrangement links TRBV7-6 to TRBJ1-1; no firm D call. The germline gives CDR1 SGHVS, CDR2 FNYEAQ. Trimming pared 1 base from V and 3 bases from J, leaving 6 bases between. CDR3 size: 13 residues. CDR3 amino acids: CASSLGAYTEAFF. The CDR3 DNA reads TGTGCCAGCAGCTTAGGGGCATACACTGAAGCTTTCTTT. Looking up the rest from reference TRBV7-6 and TRBJ1-1 gives the full variable domain: GAGVSQSPRYKVTKRGQDVALRCDPISGHVSLYWYRQALGQGPEFLTYFNYEAQQDKSGLPNDRFSAERPEGSISTLTIQRTEQRDSAMYRCASSLGAYTEAFFGQGTRLTVV.

This chain uses TRBV9 with TRBJ1-2, with D unclear. CDR3 size: 15 residues. From germline, CDR1 is SGDLS and CDR2 YYNGEE. V lost 3 bases, J lost 8 bases, and 20 bases lay in between. Here the CDR3 reads CASSALSGGFDGYTF. For the CDR3, the DNA is TGTGCCAGCAGCGCTCTCTCAGGTGGATTTGACGGCTACACCTTC.

V usage is TRBV29-1 and J usage is TRBJ2-3, with a tentative D call TRBD2 (6 bases). The V gene's germline CDR1 is SQVTM and CDR2 ANQGSEA. The CDR3 totals 13 residues. With 4 bases removed from V and 2 bases from J, the gap between germline ends came to 10 bases. The CDR3: CSVGQGLTDTQYF. The CDR3 DNA sequence: TGCAGCGTTGGGCAGGGACTCACAGATACGCAGTATTTT.

The V gene is TRBV7-9, the J gene TRBJ1-2, with D perhaps TRBD1 (6 bases). Per germline, CDR1 SEHNR and CDR2 FQNEAQ (reference sequence). The CDR3 is 13 residues long. V lost 1 base and J 6 bases, leaving 9 bases between the germline ends. The DNA for the CDR3 is TGTGCCAGCAGCTTAGAGGGGACAAATGGCTACACCTTC. It specifies CASSLEGTNGYTF.

This chain joins TRBV7-2 and TRBJ1-6; TRBD1 agrees at 12 bases. The trim removed 1 base at V and 5 bases at J, leaving 9 bases unmatched. The CDR3 has 19 residues. CDR1 SGHTA and CDR2 FQGNSA come from the germline V gene. As DNA, the CDR3 is TGTGCCAGCAGCTTAGTCCCTCCGGGACAGGGGGCGGATAATTCACCCCTCCACTTT. It yields the protein CASSLVPPGQGADNSPLHF.

The rearrangement links TRBV9 to TRBJ2-1; the D gene is possibly TRBD2 (6 bases). V gave up 4 bases and J gave up 4 bases, with 15 bases separating them. Germline V lookup: CDR1 SGDLS, CDR2 YYNGEE. The CDR3 spans 15 residues. The CDR3: CASSYSGDLYNEQFF. CDR3 bases: TGTGCCAGCAGCTACTCCGGGGACTTGTACAATGAGCAGTTCTTC.

The chain joins TRBV19 to TRBJ1-2; TRBD1 matches at 11 bases. The CDR3 has 14 residues. Germline V CDR1 and CDR2: LNHDA, SQIVND (reference sequence). V dropped 6 bases and J dropped 6; count of bases not matched to a gene: 6. The CDR3 sequence: CASSTDRGRDGYTF. DNA for the CDR3: TGTGCCAGTAGCACGGACAGGGGGCGGGATGGCTACACCTTC.

The chain links TRBV7-6 to TRBJ2-2; the D is unclear. Germline V gene data show CDR1 as SGHVS and CDR2 as FNYEAQ. The CDR3 length is 11 residues. V was clipped by 7 bases and J by 6 bases, with 6 bases between them. The CDR3 DNA is TGTGCCAGCATGTTCGCCGGGGAGCTGTTTTTT. This encodes CASMFAGELFF.

The rearrangement links TRBV18 to TRBJ2-1; TRBD2 aligns across 14 bases. The CDR3 is 14 residues long. Germline V gene lookup returns CDR1 KGHSH and CDR2 LQKENI. V trimming: 3 bases; J trimming: 13 bases; junction bases outside the gene matches: 5. CDR3: CASSPGLAGAGQFF. The CDR3, as DNA: TGTGCCAGCTCACCGGGACTAGCGGGAGCGGGACAGTTCTTC.